This T cell receptor (beta chain) was identified in a study of cytomegalovirus exposure and HLA in healthy donors. Whole-study findings and limits: It was reported that TCR beta sequences correctly inferred the HLA-A and HLA-B alleles for most subjects. In a later analysis, DRB1 alleles had the most associated TCRs; HLA-C alleles the fewest. Common viral pathogens seemed to be connected with several of the most significant clusters, according to a later analysis.

V was shortened by 4 bases and J by 8 bases, with 18 bases between the two germline ends. The CDR3 is made up of 15 amino acids. Looked up from germline, CDR1 is MNHEY and CDR2 is SVGAGI. The PCR ran on 60 Vbeta and 13 Jbeta primers. TCRdb keeps only in-frame clones here, not all; method: immunoSEQ multiplex PCR. Recorded here are 150,000 to 200,000 clones; the top ten clones represent 2.1%. In the case of this clone: Its antigen is unknown.

The rearrangement joins TRBV6-5 to TRBJ2-1; a possible D gene is TRBD2 (6 bases). The sample comprised PBMCs. The clonotype originates from a young man in good health and CMV-seronegative. The CDR3 sequence is CASSSGDSTGDEQFF. CDR3 coding DNA: TGTGCCAGCAGTTCGGGCGACTCCACGGGGGATGAGCAGTTCTTC.